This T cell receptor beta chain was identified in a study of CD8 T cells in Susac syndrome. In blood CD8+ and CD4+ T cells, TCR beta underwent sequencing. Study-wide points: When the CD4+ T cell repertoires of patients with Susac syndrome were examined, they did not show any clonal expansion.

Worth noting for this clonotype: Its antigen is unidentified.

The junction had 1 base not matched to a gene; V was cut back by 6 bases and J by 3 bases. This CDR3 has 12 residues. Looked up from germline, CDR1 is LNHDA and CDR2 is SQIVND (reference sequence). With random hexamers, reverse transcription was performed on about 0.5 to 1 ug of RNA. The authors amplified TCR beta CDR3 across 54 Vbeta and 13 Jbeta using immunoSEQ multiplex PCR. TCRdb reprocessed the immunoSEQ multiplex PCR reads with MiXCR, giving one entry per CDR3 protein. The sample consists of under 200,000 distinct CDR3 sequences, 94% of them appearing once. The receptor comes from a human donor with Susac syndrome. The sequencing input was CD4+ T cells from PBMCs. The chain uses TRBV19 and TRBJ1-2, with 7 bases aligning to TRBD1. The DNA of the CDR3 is TGTGCCAGTAGCGACAGGGACTATGGCTACACCTTC. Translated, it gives CASSDRDYGYTF.